The present T cell receptor (beta chain) was sequenced within a study of T cell repertoires in cytomegalovirus infection. Study observations and caveats: Carriers of CMV and the relevant HLA type were discriminated by public TCR beta frequency. HLA-C-restricted TCR beta clonotypes specific for CMV led the ex vivo response.

Details on this clonotype: Antigen unknown.

From the reads, TCRdb called clonotypes with MiXCR, one entry per CDR3 protein. The data show 150,000 to 200,000 distinct CDR3 sequences, with 28% seen just once and 30% to 40% held by the top ten. CDR1 and CDR2 from the germline V gene are DFQATT and SNEGSKA (reference sequence). The CDR3 is made up of 15 amino acids. V was pared by 1 base and J by 6 bases, with 11 bases of the junction left unmatched. Sequencing was done on a sample of PBMCs. The chain combines TRBV20-1 with TRBJ1-2, with 7 bases that match TRBD1. This sequence originates from a human donor in good health (CMV status not recorded). Some clones in this sample may be carry-over from other donors' samples. DNA for the CDR3: TGCAGTGCTAGAGCCCCGGGGAGGGGGCAGGATGGCTACACCTTC. It yields the protein CSARAPGRGQDGYTF.